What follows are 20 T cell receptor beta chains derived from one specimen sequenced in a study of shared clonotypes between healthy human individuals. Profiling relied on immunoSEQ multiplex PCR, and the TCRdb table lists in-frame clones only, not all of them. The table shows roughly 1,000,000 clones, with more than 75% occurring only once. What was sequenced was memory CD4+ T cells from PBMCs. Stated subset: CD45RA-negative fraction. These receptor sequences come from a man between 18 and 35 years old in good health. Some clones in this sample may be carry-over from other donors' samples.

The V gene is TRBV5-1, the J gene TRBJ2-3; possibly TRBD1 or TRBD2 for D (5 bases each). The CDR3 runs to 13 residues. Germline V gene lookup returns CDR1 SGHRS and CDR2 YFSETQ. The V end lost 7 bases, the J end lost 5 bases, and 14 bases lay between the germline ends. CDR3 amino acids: CASRDPPGDTQYF. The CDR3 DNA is TGCGCCAGCCGGGACCCACCGGGAGATACGCAGTATTTT.

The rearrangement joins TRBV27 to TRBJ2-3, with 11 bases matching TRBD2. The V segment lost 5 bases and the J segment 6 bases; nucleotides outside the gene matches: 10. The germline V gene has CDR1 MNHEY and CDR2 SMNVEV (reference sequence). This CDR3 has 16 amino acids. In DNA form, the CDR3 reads TGTGCCAGCAGTACCGTAGCGGGAGGGCGATGGGATACGCAGTATTTT. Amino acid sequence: CASSTVAGGRWDTQYF.

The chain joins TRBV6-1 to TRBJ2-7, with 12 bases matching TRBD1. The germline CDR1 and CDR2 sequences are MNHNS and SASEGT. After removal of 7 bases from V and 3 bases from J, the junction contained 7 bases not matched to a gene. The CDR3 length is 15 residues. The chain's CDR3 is CASKSGQGAVYEQYF. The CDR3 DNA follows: TGTGCCAGCAAGTCGGGACAGGGGGCGGTCTACGAGCAGTACTTC.

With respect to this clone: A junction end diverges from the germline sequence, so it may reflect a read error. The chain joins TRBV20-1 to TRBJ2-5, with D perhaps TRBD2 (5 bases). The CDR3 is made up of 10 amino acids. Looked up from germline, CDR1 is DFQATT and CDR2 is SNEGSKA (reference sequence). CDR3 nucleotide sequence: TGCAGTGTAAGCGGAGAGGCCCAGTACTTC. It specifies CSVSGEAQYF.

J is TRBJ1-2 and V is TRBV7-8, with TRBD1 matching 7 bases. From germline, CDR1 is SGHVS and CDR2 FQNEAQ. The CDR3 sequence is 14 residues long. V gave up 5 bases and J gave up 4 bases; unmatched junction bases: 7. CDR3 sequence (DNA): TGTGCCAGCAGCCCAAGACAGGGCCCCTATGGCTACACCTTC. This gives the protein CASSPRQGPYGYTF. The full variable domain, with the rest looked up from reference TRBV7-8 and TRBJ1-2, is GAGVSQSPRYKVAKRGQDVALRCDPISGHVSLFWYQQALGQGPEFLTYFQNEAQLDKSGLPSDRFFAERPEGSVSTLKIQRTQQEDSAVYLCASSPRQGPYGYTFGSGTRLTVV.

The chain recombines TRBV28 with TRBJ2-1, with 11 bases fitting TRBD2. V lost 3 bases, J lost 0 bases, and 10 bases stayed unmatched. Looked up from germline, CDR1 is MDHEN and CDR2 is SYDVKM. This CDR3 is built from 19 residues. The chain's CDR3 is CASSFFPGSGRVSYNEQFF. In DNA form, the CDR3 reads TGTGCCAGCAGTTTTTTTCCAGGTAGCGGGAGGGTCTCCTACAATGAGCAGTTCTTC.

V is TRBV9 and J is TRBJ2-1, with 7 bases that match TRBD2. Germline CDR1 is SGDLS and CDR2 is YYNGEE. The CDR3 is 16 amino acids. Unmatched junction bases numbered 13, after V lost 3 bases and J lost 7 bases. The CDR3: CASSAGTTLIGNEQFF. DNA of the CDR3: TGTGCCAGCAGCGCCGGGACTACCTTAATAGGGAATGAGCAGTTCTTC.

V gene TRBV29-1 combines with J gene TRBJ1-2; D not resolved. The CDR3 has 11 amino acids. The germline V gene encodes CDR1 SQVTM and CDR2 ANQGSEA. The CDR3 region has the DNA TGCAGTACCTCGGGATGGGGTGGCTACACCTTC. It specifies CSTSGWGGYTF.

The CDR3 DNA follows: TGTGCCATCAGCCTTGGAGAGCGGAACACTGAAGCTTTCTTT. Encoded protein: CAISLGERNTEAFF. This chain links TRBV10-3 with TRBJ1-1; D gene uncertain. The CDR3 loop spans 14 amino acids. Between the trimmed V and J ends, which lost 6 bases and 1 base, there was a span of 12 bases. CDR1 is ENHRY, CDR2 SYGVKD, per germline.

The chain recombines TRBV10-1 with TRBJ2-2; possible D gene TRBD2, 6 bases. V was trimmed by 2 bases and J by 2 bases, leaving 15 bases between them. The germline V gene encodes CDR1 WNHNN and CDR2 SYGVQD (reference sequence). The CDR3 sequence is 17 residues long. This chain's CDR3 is CASSELPGTGNTGELFF. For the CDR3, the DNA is TGCGCCAGCAGTGAGCTACCCGGGACTGGCAACACCGGGGAGCTGTTTTTT.

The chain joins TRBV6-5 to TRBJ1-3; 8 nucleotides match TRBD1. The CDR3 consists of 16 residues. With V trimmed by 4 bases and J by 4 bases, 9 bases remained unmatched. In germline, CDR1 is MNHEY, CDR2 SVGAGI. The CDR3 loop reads CASSSQTGVTGNTIYF. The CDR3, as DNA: TGTGCCAGCAGTTCTCAGACAGGGGTAACAGGAAACACCATATATTTT.

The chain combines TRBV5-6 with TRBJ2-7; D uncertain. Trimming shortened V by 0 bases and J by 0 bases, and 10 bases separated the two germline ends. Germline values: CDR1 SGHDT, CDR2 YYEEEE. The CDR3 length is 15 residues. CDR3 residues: CASSLDGPSSYEQYF. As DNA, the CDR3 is TGTGCCAGCAGCTTGGATGGGCCGAGCTCCTACGAGCAGTACTTC.

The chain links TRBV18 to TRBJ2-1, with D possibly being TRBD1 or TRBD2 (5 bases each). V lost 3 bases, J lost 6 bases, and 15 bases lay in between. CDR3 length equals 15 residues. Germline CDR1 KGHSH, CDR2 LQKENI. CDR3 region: CASSPQGPRVNEQFF. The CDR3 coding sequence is TGTGCCAGCTCACCGCAGGGCCCGCGGGTCAATGAGCAGTTCTTC.

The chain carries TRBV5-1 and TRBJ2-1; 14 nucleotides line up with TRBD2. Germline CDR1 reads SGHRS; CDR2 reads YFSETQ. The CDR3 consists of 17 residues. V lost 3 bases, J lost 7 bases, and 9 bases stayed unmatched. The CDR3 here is CASSSGTSGSGGNEQFF. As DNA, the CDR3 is TGCGCCAGCAGCTCCGGGACTAGCGGGAGTGGTGGGAATGAGCAGTTCTTC.

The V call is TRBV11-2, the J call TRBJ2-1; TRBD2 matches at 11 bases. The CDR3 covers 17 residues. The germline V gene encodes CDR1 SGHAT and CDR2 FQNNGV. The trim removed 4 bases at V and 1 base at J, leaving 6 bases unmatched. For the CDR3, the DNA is TGTGCCAGCAGCTGGACTAGCGGGTTTCGTTCCTACAATGAGCAGTTCTTC. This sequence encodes CASSWTSGFRSYNEQFF.

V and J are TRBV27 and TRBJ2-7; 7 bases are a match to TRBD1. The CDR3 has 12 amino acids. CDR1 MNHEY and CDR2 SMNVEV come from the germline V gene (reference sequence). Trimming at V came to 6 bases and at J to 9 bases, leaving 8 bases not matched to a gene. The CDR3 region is CASREQGSRQYF. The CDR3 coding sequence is TGTGCCAGCAGAGAACAGGGGAGCCGGCAGTACTTC.

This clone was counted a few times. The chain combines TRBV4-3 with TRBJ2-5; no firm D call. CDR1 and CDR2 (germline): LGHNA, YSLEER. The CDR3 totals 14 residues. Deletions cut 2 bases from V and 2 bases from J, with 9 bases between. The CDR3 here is CASSQIPGQETQYF. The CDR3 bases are TGCGCCAGCAGCCAAATACCTGGGCAAGAGACCCAGTACTTC.

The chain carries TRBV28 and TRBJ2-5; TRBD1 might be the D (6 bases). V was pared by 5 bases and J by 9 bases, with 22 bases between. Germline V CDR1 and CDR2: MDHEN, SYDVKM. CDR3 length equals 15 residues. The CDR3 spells CASSPNWGHLLSQYF. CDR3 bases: TGTGCCAGCAGTCCGAATTGGGGACACTTACTGTCCCAGTACTTC.

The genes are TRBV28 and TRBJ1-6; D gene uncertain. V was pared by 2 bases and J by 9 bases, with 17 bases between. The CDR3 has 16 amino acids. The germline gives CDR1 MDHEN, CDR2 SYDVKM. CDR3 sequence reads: CASSLEAGLMSSPLHF. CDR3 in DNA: TGTGCCAGCAGTTTAGAAGCTGGTTTAATGAGTTCACCCCTCCACTTT.

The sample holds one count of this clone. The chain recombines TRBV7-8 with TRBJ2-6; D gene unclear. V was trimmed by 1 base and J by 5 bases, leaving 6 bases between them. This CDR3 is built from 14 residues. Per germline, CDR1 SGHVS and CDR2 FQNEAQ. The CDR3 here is CASSLGGRANVLTF. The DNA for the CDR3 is TGTGCCAGCAGCTTAGGCGGCAGGGCCAACGTCCTGACTTTC.